This T cell receptor (beta chain) was recorded in a study of graft-versus-host responses after intestinal transplantation. For the study at large: Among the recipients, all got anti-thymocyte globulin induction and then tacrolimus and steroids for around 3 years.

The data were produced by immunoSEQ multiplex PCR, yet TCRdb's version contains in-frame clones alone and is incomplete. The table has tens of thousands of clones, 85% to 90% seen once; the top ten hold around 0.11%. Comments on this clone: The antigen is not known.

The CDR3 runs to 15 residues. CDR1 is SNHLY, CDR2 FYNNEI, per germline. V lost 2 bases and J lost 6, with 13 bases in between. Study-wide results and caveats: Early post-transplant HvG declines were associated with peak circulating GvH clone levels. Recipient marrow showed GvH clones, some seen first in ileum or blood.

The V call is TRBV2, the J call TRBJ2-2; a possible D gene is TRBD2 (7 bases). This sequence was found in a human donor who received an intestinal transplant. The specimen was unstimulated CD4+ T cells sorted from spleen or lymph node cells, collected before intestinal transplant. The CDR3 DNA reads TGTGCCAGCAGTGAACAGGGCGGGGGCCCCGGGGAGCTGTTTTTT. This encodes CASSEQGGGPGELFF.